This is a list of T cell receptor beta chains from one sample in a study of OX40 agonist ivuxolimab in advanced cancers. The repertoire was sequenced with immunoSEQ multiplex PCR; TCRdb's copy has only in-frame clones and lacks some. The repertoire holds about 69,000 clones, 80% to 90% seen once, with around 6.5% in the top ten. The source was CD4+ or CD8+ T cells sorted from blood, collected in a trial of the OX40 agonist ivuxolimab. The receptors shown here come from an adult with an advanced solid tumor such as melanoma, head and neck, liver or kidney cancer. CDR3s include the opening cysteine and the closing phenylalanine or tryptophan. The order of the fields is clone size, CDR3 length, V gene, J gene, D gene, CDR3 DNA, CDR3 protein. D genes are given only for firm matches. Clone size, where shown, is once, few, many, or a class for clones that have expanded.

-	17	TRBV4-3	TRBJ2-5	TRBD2	TGCGCCAGCAGCCAAGTTGGACCGGGGGGGGAGGGAGAGACCCAGTACTTC	CASSQVGPGGEGETQYF
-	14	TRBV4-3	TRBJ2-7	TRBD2	TGCGCCAGCAGCCGAGATAGCGGGGTGGGGGAGCAGTACTTC	CASSRDSGVGEQYF
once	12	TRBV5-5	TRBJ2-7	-	TGTGCCAGCAGCTCCGGTTCCTACGAGCAGTACTTC	CASSSGSYEQYF
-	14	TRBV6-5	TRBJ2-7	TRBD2	TGTGCCAGCAGTCCTTTAAGCGGGAGCGACGAGCAGTACTTC	CASSPLSGSDEQYF
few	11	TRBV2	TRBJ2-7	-	TGTGCCAGCTCTCCGGGGAGCGAGCAGTACTTC	CASSPGSEQYF
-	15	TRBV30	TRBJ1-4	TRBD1	TGTGCCTGCCAAAAGACGGGACAGGGTGGGGAAAAACTGTTTTTT	CACQKTGQGGEKLFF
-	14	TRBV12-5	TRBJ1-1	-	TGTGCTAGTGGTTTGGGCAGCCGAGCCACTGAAGCTTTCTTT	CASGLGSRATEAFF
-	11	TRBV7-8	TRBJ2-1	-	TGTGCCAGCAGCTCCGGGAATGAGCAGTTCTTC	CASSSGNEQFF
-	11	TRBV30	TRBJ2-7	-	TGTGCCTGGAGTGAGCCCTACGAGCAGTACTTC	CAWSEPYEQYF
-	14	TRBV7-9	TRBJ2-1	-	TGTGCCAGCAGCGGTTGGGTTCTTCACAATGAGCAGTTCTTC	CASSGWVLHNEQFF
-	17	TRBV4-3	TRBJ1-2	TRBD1	TGCGCCAGCAGCCAGGTGCCGGGACAGGGGGCCCACTATGGCTACACCTTC	CASSQVPGQGAHYGYTF
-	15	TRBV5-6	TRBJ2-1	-	TGTGCCAGCAGCTTGGATGAGAGCTCCTACAATGAGCAGTTCTTC	CASSLDESSYNEQFF
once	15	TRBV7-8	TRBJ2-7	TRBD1	TGTGCCAGCAGCTCATTCCAGGGGGCGGCCTACGAGCAGTACTTC	CASSSFQGAAYEQYF
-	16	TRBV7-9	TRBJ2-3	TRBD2	TGTGCCAGCAGCTTAGCACTAGCGGGAGGCACAGATACGCAGTATTTT	CASSLALAGGTDTQYF
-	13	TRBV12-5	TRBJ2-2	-	TGTGCTAGTGGTATTGACTACGCCGGGGAGCTGTTTTTT	CASGIDYAGELFF
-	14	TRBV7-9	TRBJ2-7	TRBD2	TGTGCCAGCAGCTTAGGGGGAGGGAGGAACGAGCAGTACTTC	CASSLGGGRNEQYF
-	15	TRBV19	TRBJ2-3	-	TGTGCCAGTAGTATAGCTGACAGAGCGGCCGATACGCAGTATTTT	CASSIADRAADTQYF
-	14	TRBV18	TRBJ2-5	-	TGTGCCAGCTCCATACCACTGAATGGGGAGACCCAGTACTTC	CASSIPLNGETQYF
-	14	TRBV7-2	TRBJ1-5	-	TGTGCCAGCAGCTTAGGAGTAGGCAATCAGCCCCAGCATTTT	CASSLGVGNQPQHF
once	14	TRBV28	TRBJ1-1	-	TGTGCCAGCAGTCCTCGACAGTATTTTACTGAAGCTTTCTTT	CASSPRQYFTEAFF
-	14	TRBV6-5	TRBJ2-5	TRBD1	TGTGCCAGCAGTACAAGACAGGGGCTGGAGACCCAGTACTTC	CASSTRQGLETQYF
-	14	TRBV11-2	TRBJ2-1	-	TGTGCCAGCAGCTCATGGGCGGCCGACAATGAGCAGTTCTTC	CASSSWAADNEQFF
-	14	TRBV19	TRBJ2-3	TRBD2	TGTGCCAGTAGTTGGGGACTAGGGACAGATACGCAGTATTTT	CASSWGLGTDTQYF
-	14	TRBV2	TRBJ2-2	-	TGTGCCAGCAGGCACGATCGAGGCACCGGGGAGCTGTTTTTT	CASRHDRGTGELFF
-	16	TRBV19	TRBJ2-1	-	TGTGCCAGTAGTATAGTAGGGAGCAACGCCTACAATGAGCAGTTCTTC	CASSIVGSNAYNEQFF